This T cell receptor (beta chain) came from a study of blood T cell repertoires in COVID-19. Across the study: Acute and convalescent COVID-19 samples came from the United States, Italy and Spain. PBMCs, B-cell-depleted T cells, or T cells were the source of the cDNA or gDNA that made up the material.

Authors' methods: The assay estimated nucleated cells by amplifying reference gene primers. Method: immunoSEQ multiplex PCR; TCRdb's copy keeps in-frame clones and lacks some. That table is the source of V, J and clone size, and D and trimming were worked out from the DNA. Among roughly 440,000 clones listed, around 88% were seen once. This clone was counted a single time. Followed over time, Seattle patients had been enrolled while infection was active. This receptor was taken from a woman aged 45-59 years with COVID-19, enrolled during active disease. Sequenced input: peripheral blood.

The CDR3 sequence is CASSVGIRGNSPLHF. In DNA form, the CDR3 reads TGTGCCAGCAGCGTAGGTATAAGGGGGAATTCACCCCTCCACTTT. The chain couples TRBV9 to TRBJ1-6; the D gene is possibly TRBD1 (6 bases). Germline CDR1 is SGDLS and CDR2 is YYNGEE. The CDR3 sequence is 15 residues long. Trimming shortened V by 0 bases and J by 7 bases, and 11 bases separated the two germline ends.